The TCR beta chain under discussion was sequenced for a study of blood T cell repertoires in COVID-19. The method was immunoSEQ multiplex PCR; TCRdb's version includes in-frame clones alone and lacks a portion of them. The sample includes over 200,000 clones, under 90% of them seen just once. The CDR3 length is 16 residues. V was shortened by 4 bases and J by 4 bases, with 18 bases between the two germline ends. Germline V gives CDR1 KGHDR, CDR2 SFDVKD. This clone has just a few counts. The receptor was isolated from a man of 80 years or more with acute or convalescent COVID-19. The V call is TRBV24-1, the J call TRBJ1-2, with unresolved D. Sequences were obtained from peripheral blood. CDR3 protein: CATSDRGRDGGYGYTF. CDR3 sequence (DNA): TGTGCCACCAGTGACCGTGGTAGAGACGGAGGCTATGGCTACACCTTC.